The count of the clone carrying this T cell receptor beta chain is one. No antigen is known for it. The data derive from a study of blood T cell dynamics during melanoma immunotherapy. At the level of the study: Metastatic melanoma patients received first-line pembrolizumab or nivolumab plus ipilimumab.

Every bulk PBMC sample received the same 350 ng of DNA. Here immunoSEQ multiplex PCR was the method, and the copy in TCRdb shows in-frame clones only, minus some. Seen here are 9,000 to 13,000 clones, 80% observed once, and the top ten hold 20% to 25%. As to time point: week 3, after first cycle of checkpoint inhibitor. Study outcomes and limitations: Whether repertoire-driving clones were melanoma-specific could not be determined.

Trimming removed 6 bases at V and 7 bases at J, with 13 bases between. Germline CDR1 is LNHDA and CDR2 is SQIVND (reference sequence). The CDR3 totals 13 residues. The sequencing used blood, collected from a patient treated with checkpoint blockade. The J gene is TRBJ2-1, the V gene TRBV19; D is possibly TRBD1 (5 bases). This TCR was recovered from a human donor with melanoma. The CDR3 DNA reads TGTGCCAGTAGCCTGACAGAGGCTAATGAGCAGTTCTTC. Translated, it gives CASSLTEANEQFF.